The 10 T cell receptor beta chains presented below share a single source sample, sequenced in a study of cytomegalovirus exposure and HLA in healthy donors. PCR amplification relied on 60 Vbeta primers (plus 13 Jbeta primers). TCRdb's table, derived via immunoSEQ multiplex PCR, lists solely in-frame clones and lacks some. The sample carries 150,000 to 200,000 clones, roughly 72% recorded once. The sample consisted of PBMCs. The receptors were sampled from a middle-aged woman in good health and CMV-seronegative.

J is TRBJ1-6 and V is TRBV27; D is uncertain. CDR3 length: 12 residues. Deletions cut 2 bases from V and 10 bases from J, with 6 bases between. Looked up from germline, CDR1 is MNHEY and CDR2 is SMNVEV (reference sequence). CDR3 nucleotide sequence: TGTGCCAGCAGTTTAGACAACTCACCCCTCCACTTT. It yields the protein CASSLDNSPLHF.

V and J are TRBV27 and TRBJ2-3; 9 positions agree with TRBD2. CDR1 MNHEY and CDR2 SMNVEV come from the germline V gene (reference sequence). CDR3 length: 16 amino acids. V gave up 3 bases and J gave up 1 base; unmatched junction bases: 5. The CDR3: CASSFQRLAGTDTQYF. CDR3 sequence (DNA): TGTGCCAGCAGTTTCCAACGACTAGCGGGCACAGATACGCAGTATTTT.

The CDR3 loop is CASSPSPWGGNLKQYF. CDR3 DNA: TGTGCCAGCAGTCCCTCCCCATGGGGGGGGAACTTGAAGCAGTATTTT. The chain is built from TRBV6-4 and TRBJ2-3, with 7 bases lining up with TRBD2. CDR1 is MRHNA and CDR2 is SNTAGT in the germline V gene. CDR3 length equals 16 residues. Trimming removed 5 bases from V and 11 bases from J; junction bases left unmatched: 19.

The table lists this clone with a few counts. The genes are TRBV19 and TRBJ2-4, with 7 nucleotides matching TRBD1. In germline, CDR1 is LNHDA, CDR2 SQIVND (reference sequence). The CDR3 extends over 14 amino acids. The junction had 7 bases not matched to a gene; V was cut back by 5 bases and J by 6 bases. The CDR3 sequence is CASSPTGLGNIQYF. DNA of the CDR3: TGTGCCAGTAGTCCGACAGGGCTCGGAAACATTCAGTACTTC. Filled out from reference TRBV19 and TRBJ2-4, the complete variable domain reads DGGITQSPKYLFRKEGQNVTLSCEQNLNHDAMYWYRQDPGQGLRLIYYSQIVNDFQKGDIAEGYSVSREKKESFPLTVTSAQKNPTAFYLCASSPTGLGNIQYFGAGTRLSVL.

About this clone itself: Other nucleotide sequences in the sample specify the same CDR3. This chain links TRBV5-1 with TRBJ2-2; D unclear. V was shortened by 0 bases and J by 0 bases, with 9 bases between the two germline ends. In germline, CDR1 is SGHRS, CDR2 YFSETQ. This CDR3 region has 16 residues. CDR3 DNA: TGCGCCAGCAGCTTGGGGCCCAGAACGAACACCGGGGAGCTGTTTTTT. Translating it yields CASSLGPRTNTGELFF.

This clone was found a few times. CDR3 nucleotides: TGTGCCAGCAGCTTAGAAGGCAGTAGCGGCCACGAGCAGTACTTC. It is translated as CASSLEGSSGHEQYF. The chain recombines TRBV11-3 with TRBJ2-7, with D possibly TRBD2 on 6 matching bases. V was pared by 0 bases and J by 5 bases, with 14 bases between. Germline V lookup: CDR1 SGHNT, CDR2 YENEEA. There are 15 residues in the CDR3.

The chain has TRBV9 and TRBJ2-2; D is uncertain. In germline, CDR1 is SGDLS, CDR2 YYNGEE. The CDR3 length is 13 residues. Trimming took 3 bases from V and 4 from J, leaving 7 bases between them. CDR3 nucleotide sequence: TGTGCCAGCAGCGAGCGCCCCACCGGGGAGCTGTTTTTT. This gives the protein CASSERPTGELFF.

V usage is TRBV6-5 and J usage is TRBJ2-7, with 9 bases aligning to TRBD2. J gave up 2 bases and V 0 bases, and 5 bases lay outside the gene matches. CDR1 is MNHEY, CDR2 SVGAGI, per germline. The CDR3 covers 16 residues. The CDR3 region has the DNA TGTGCCAGCAGTTACTCGAGGCTAGCGGGACCCTACGAGCAGTACTTC. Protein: CASSYSRLAGPYEQYF.

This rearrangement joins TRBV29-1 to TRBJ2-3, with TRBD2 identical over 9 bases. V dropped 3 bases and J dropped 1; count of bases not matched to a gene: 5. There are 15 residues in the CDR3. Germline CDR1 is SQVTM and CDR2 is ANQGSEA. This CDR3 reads CSVEGQREGTDTQYF. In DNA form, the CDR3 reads TGCAGCGTTGAGGGTCAGCGGGAGGGCACAGATACGCAGTATTTT.

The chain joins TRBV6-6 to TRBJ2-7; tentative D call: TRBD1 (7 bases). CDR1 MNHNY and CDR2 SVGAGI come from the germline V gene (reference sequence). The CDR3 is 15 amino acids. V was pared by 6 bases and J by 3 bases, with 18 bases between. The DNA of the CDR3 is TGTGCCAGCAGCCCCCAGGGGGGTAGCGTCTACGAGCAGTACTTC. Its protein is CASSPQGGSVYEQYF.